This entry concerns a single T cell receptor (beta chain). Its specificity is unknown. These data originate in a study of blood T cells in healthy people across ages. Study outcomes and limitations: Estimates drawn from one million T cells were deemed to understate diversity.

The people who gave samples were healthy Caucasians from Russia, aged about 6 to 95. A second about 7 to 12 cycle PCR used barcoded and J-beta primers. One entry per CDR3 protein results from TCRdb running MiXCR on the 5' RACE reads. Among 650,000 to 800,000 distinct CDR3 sequences listed, under 45% were seen once. Sequenced: blood. This TCR came from a man in his 60s in good health.

The CDR3 bases are TGCGCCAGCAGCCTTGACAACAACTACGAGCAGTACTTC. Encoded protein: CASSLDNNYEQYF. This rearrangement joins TRBV5-1 to TRBJ2-7; no clear D gene. There are 13 residues in the CDR3. Germline-derived CDR1 and CDR2 are SGHRS and YFSETQ. V was pared by 4 bases and J by 3 bases, with 11 bases between.